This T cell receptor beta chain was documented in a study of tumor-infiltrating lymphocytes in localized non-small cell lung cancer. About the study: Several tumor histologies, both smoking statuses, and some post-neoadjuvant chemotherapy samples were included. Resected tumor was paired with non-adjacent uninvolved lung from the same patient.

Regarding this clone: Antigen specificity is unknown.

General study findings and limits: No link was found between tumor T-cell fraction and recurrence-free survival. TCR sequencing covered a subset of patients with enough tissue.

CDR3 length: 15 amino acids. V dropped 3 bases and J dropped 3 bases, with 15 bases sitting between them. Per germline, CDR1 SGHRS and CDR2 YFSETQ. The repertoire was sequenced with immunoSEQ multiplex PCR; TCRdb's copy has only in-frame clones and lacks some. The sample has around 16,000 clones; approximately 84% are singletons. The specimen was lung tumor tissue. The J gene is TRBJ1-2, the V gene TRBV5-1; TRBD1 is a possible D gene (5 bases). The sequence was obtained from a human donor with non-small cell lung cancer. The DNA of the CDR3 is TGCGCCAGCAGCTCTTCCGGGACGGCCTACTATGGCTACACCTTC. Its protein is CASSSSGTAYYGYTF.